Below are 11 T cell receptor beta chains sequenced from a single sample in a study of OX40 agonist ivuxolimab in advanced cancers. Sequencing was performed with immunoSEQ multiplex PCR; in TCRdb, only in-frame clones are kept and a portion is missing. The table shows about 62,000 clones, with 79% occurring only once. The sequencing here drew on CD4+ or CD8+ T cells sorted from blood, taken in a trial of the OX40 agonist ivuxolimab. These receptors were taken from an adult with an advanced solid tumor such as melanoma, head and neck, liver or kidney cancer.

The chain links TRBV7-9 to TRBJ1-4, with 9 positions matching TRBD1. The CDR3 consists of 16 residues. J lost 5 bases, V lost 5 bases, and 9 bases had no gene match. Germline CDR1 and CDR2: SEHNR and FQNEAQ (reference sequence). The CDR3 loop is CASSPTPQGANEKLFF. In DNA form, the CDR3 reads TGTGCCAGCAGCCCCACCCCACAGGGGGCGAATGAAAAACTGTTTTTT.

The chain has TRBV28 and TRBJ2-1; 11 nucleotides align to TRBD2. The germline V gene has CDR1 MDHEN and CDR2 SYDVKM. Trimming cost V 5 bases and J 6 bases; bases outside gene matches: 12. The CDR3 has 17 amino acids. The CDR3 nucleotides read TGTGCCAGCAGTCCTAACCCGGGACTAGCGGATTCCAATGAGCAGTTCTTC. Translated: CASSPNPGLADSNEQFF.

The chain employs TRBV9 and TRBJ1-1; TRBD1 matches 7 bases. Per the germline V gene, CDR1 is SGDLS and CDR2 is YYNGEE. V lost 4 bases and J lost 4; bases outside the gene matches: 7. The CDR3 runs to 14 residues. CDR3: CASSSLTGSTEAFF. CDR3 bases: TGTGCCAGCAGCTCACTGACAGGGAGCACTGAAGCTTTCTTT.

V is TRBV7-9 and J is TRBJ2-7; no definite D call. The length of the CDR3 is 14 residues. Germline V gene data show CDR1 as SEHNR and CDR2 as FQNEAQ (reference sequence). The germline V and J ends were trimmed by 1 base and 3 bases, with 10 bases remaining between them. The CDR3 spells CASSLDRTGYEQYF. The DNA for the CDR3 is TGTGCCAGCAGCTTAGATCGGACGGGCTACGAGCAGTACTTC.

The J gene is TRBJ2-7, the V gene TRBV19; no reliable D call. The V end was cut by 0 bases, the J end by 0 bases, with 3 bases between. CDR3 size: 13 residues. CDR1 LNHDA and CDR2 SQIVND come from the germline V gene (reference sequence). The CDR3 loop reads CASSIDFSYEQYF. The CDR3, as DNA: TGTGCCAGTAGTATAGACTTCTCCTACGAGCAGTACTTC.

A single count supports this clone. This chain uses TRBV9 with TRBJ1-4; D may be TRBD1 (5 bases). Germline CDR1 and CDR2: SGDLS and YYNGEE. The V and J ends lost 4 bases and 7 bases respectively, with 20 bases between them. The CDR3 sequence is 16 residues long. This CDR3 is CASSPGRGLGSEKLFF. The CDR3, as DNA: TGTGCCAGCAGCCCCGGTAGGGGCTTGGGTAGTGAAAAACTGTTTTTT.

The genes are TRBV6-5 and TRBJ1-1; the D gene is possibly TRBD1 (6 bases). The CDR3 runs 15 residues. The germline V and J ends were trimmed by 2 bases and 1 base, with 11 bases remaining between them. The germline V gene encodes CDR1 MNHEY and CDR2 SVGAGI. The CDR3 sequence: CASSYEGRGNTEAFF. The CDR3 DNA sequence: TGTGCCAGCAGTTACGAGGGCAGGGGGAACACTGAAGCTTTCTTT.

The V and J genes are TRBV11-1 and TRBJ2-7; D not certain. Germline CDR1 reads SGHAT; CDR2 reads FQDESV (reference sequence). V was pared by 5 bases and J by 2 bases, with 10 bases between. The CDR3 extends over 13 amino acids. The CDR3 here is CASSPDGAYEQYF. The CDR3 nucleotides are TGTGCCAGCAGCCCTGACGGCGCCTACGAGCAGTACTTC. The whole variable domain, filled in from reference TRBV11-1 and TRBJ2-7, reads EAEVAQSPRYKITEKSQAVAFWCDPISGHATLYWYRQILGQGPELLVQFQDESVVDDSQLPKDRFSAERLKGVDSTLKIQPAELGDSAMYLCASSPDGAYEQYFGPGTRLTVT.

This rearrangement joins TRBV2 to TRBJ2-5; perhaps TRBD2 as D (5 bases). V lost 0 bases and J 0 bases, leaving 8 bases between the germline ends. CDR1 is SNHLY, CDR2 FYNNEI, per germline. The CDR3 runs 15 residues. CDR3 loop: CASSEAWGDQETQYF. CDR3 DNA sequence: TGTGCCAGCAGTGAAGCGTGGGGAGACCAAGAGACCCAGTACTTC.

The rearrangement uses TRBV28 and TRBJ1-2, with TRBD1 matching over 8 bases. Germline CDR1 MDHEN, CDR2 SYDVKM. The CDR3 is 13 residues long. The ends lost 5 bases at V and 7 bases at J; junction bases unmatched: 6. The CDR3 region has the DNA TGTGCCAGCAGTCTGACAGGGGCAGGTGGCTACACCTTC. Its translation is CASSLTGAGGYTF.

The V call is TRBV30, the J call TRBJ1-1, with no clear D. The CDR3 runs to 13 residues. The V gene's germline CDR1 is GTSNPN and CDR2 SVGIG (reference sequence). The V and J ends lost 0 bases and 3 bases respectively, with 8 bases between them. CDR3 loop: CAWSVREDTEAFF. CDR3 bases: TGTGCCTGGAGTGTACGAGAAGACACTGAAGCTTTCTTT. Using reference TRBV30 and TRBJ1-1 for the parts outside the CDR3, the full variable domain is SQTIHQWPATLVQPVGSPLSLECTVEGTSNPNLYWYRQAAGRGLQLLFYSVGIGQISSEVPQNLSASRPQDRQFILSSKKLLLSDSGFYLCAWSVREDTEAFFGQGTRLTVV.